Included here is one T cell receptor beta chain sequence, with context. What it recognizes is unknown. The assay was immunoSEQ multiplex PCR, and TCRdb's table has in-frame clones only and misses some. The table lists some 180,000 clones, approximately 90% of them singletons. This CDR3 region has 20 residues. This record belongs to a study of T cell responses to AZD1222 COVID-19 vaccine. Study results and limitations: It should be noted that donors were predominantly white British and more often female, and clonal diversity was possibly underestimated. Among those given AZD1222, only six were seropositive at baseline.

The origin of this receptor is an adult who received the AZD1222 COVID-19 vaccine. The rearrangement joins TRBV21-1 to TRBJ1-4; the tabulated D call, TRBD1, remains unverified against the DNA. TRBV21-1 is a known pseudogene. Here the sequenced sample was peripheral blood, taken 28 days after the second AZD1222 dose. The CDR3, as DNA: TGTGCCAGCAGCCTTGGAGATTGGACAGGCGCGTCCCGAACTAATGAAAAACTGTTTTTT. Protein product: CASSLGDWTGASRTNEKLFF.